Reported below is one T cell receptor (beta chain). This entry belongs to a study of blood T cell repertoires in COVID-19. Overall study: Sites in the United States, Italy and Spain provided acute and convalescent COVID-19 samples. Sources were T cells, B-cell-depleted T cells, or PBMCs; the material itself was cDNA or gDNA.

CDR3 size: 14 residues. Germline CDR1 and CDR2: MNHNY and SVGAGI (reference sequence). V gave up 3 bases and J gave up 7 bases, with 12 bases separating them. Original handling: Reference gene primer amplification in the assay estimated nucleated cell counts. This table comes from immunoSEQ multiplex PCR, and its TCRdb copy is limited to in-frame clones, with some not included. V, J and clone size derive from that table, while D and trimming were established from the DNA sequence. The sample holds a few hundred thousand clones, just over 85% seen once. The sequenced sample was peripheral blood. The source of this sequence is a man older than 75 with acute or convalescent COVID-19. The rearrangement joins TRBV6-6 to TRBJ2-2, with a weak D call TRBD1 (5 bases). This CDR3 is CASSYPQGGGELFF. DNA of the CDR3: TGTGCCAGCAGTTATCCCCAGGGTGGCGGGGAGCTGTTTTTT.